Listed below are T cell receptor beta chains from one sample, sequenced in a study of shared clonotypes between healthy human individuals. The data were produced by immunoSEQ multiplex PCR, yet TCRdb's version contains in-frame clones alone and is incomplete. The sample records 2 million to 3 million clones, 90% to 95% being singletons. The sample was naive CD4+ T cells sorted from blood. These receptors were collected from a man aged 18 to 29 in good health. CDR3s include the opening cysteine and the closing phenylalanine or tryptophan. A D gene is named only where the DNA matches it firmly. Some rows mark clone size as missing; the rest say once, few, many or name a class of expanded clone.

size	length	D	V	J	CDR3	DNA
.	14	.	TRBV10-3	TRBJ2-7	CAISEFGSSYEQYF	TGTGCCATCAGTGAATTTGGTTCCTCCTACGAGCAGTACTTC
once	12	.	TRBV6-6	TRBJ2-3	CASRATTDTQYF	TGTGCCAGCAGGGCTACAACAGATACGCAGTATTTT
once	13	.	TRBV13	TRBJ1-2	CASVERGGYGYTF	TGTGCCAGCGTGGAGCGGGGAGGCTATGGCTACACCTTC
.	15	.	TRBV19	TRBJ1-5	CASSIVGGANQPQHF	TGTGCCAGTAGTATAGTCGGGGGCGCGAATCAGCCCCAGCATTTT
.	11	.	TRBV27	TRBJ1-2	CASGPGYGYTF	TGTGCCAGCGGCCCGGGGTATGGCTACACCTTC
.	16	.	TRBV19	TRBJ1-4	CASSPPRVATNEKLFF	TGTGCCAGTAGCCCCCCAAGGGTTGCAACTAATGAAAAACTGTTTTTT
.	13	.	TRBV5-1	TRBJ2-1	CASSLSGNNEQFF	TGCGCCAGCAGCTTGAGCGGTAACAATGAGCAGTTCTTC
.	14	.	TRBV4-2	TRBJ1-6	CASSQDRGDSPLHF	TGTGCCAGCAGCCAAGATCGAGGGGATTCACCCCTCCACTTT
.	16	.	TRBV6-1	TRBJ1-6	CASSEVIYSYNSPLHF	TGTGCCAGCAGTGAAGTTATATACTCCTATAATTCACCCCTCCACTTT
.	15	TRBD1	TRBV18	TRBJ2-7	CASSPGTGQTYEQYF	TGTGCCAGCTCACCAGGGACAGGACAAACCTACGAGCAGTACTTC
.	16	TRBD2	TRBV6-5	TRBJ2-5	CASSYSLAGGVETQYF	TGTGCCAGCAGTTACTCGCTCGCGGGGGGGGTGGAGACCCAGTACTTC
.	15	TRBD1	TRBV6-1	TRBJ2-5	CASSEIPRQGETQYF	TGTGCCAGCAGTGAAATTCCGCGACAGGGAGAGACCCAGTACTTC
.	16	TRBD2	TRBV7-9	TRBJ2-3	CASSYLAGARTDTQYF	TGTGCCAGCAGCTACTTAGCGGGAGCTCGCACAGATACGCAGTATTTT
.	16	TRBD2	TRBV5-4	TRBJ2-1	CASSFVAAGGVHEQFF	TGTGCCAGCAGCTTCGTTGCCGCGGGAGGGGTCCATGAGCAGTTCTTC
.	15	.	TRBV5-1	TRBJ2-3	CASSLAGGPTDTQYF	TGCGCCAGCAGCTTGGCCGGGGGGCCCACAGATACGCAGTATTTT
.	15	.	TRBV10-1	TRBJ2-7	CASSQASVGVYEQYF	TGCGCCAGCAGCCAAGCTTCGGTAGGAGTCTACGAGCAGTACTTC
.	16	.	TRBV18	TRBJ1-3	CASSPAVISSGNTIYF	TGTGCCAGCTCACCGGCGGTAATCAGCTCTGGAAACACCATATATTTT
.	13	.	TRBV10-3	TRBJ1-1	CAISETVGTEAFF	TGTGCCATCAGTGAGACAGTGGGCACTGAAGCTTTCTTT
.	15	.	TRBV7-9	TRBJ2-6	CASSLQGPGANVLTF	TGTGCCAGCAGTTTACAGGGACCTGGGGCCAACGTCCTGACTTTC
.	15	.	TRBV6-5	TRBJ2-1	CASSPSPGSYNEQFF	TGTGCCAGCAGCCCTAGTCCCGGGAGCTACAATGAGCAGTTCTTC
.	14	.	TRBV9	TRBJ2-4	CASSTGTFGNIQYF	TGTGCCAGCAGCACCGGGACTTTTGGAAACATTCAGTACTTC
.	13	.	TRBV11-1	TRBJ1-5	CASSPDWNQPQHF	TGTGCCAGCAGCCCGGATTGGAATCAGCCCCAGCATTTT
once	13	.	TRBV6-1	TRBJ2-6	CASRNAGANVLTF	TGTGCCAGTCGAAACGCTGGGGCCAACGTCCTGACTTTC
.	14	TRBD1	TRBV7-6	TRBJ1-2	CASSSTTGAYGYTF	TGTGCCAGCAGCTCGACGACAGGGGCCTATGGCTACACCTTC
.	15	.	TRBV2	TRBJ2-3	CASSGLGESTDTQYF	TGTGCCAGCAGCGGTTTAGGGGAGAGCACAGATACGCAGTATTTT
.	12	.	TRBV10-3	TRBJ2-1	CAISRGAWEQFF	TGTGCCATCAGCCGGGGGGCGTGGGAGCAGTTCTTC
.	14	.	TRBV18	TRBJ1-1	CASSPKEANTEAFF	TGTGCCAGCTCACCAAAGGAGGCGAACACTGAAGCTTTCTTT
.	13	.	TRBV11-2	TRBJ2-3	CASSPGGTDTQYF	TGTGCCAGCAGCCCGGGGGGCACAGATACGCAGTATTTT
.	16	TRBD1	TRBV5-6	TRBJ2-7	CASSLRAGTGAYEQYF	TGTGCCAGCAGCTTGAGGGCCGGGACAGGGGCCTACGAGCAGTACTTC
few	16	.	TRBV4-1	TRBJ1-6	CASSLLSPRVGSPLHF	TGCGCCAGCAGCCTACTCTCCCCAAGAGTGGGTTCACCCCTCCACTTT
.	12	.	TRBV30	TRBJ2-7	CAWSVSLGEQYF	TGTGCCTGGAGTGTATCGTTGGGAGAGCAGTACTTC
once	16	.	TRBV28	TRBJ1-5	CASSSFPGESNQPQHF	TGTGCCAGCAGCAGCTTCCCGGGGGAGAGCAATCAGCCCCAGCATTTT
.	13	.	TRBV19	TRBJ2-3	CASGDTATDTQYF	TGTGCCAGCGGGGACACGGCCACAGATACGCAGTATTTT
few	13	.	TRBV18	TRBJ2-7	CASSGGSWNEQYF	TGTGCCAGCTCCGGAGGTAGTTGGAACGAGCAGTACTTC
.	15	.	TRBV27	TRBJ2-1	CASSFRGARDNEQFF	TGTGCCAGCAGTTTTAGGGGTGCTAGGGACAATGAGCAGTTCTTC
.	17	TRBD1	TRBV5-1	TRBJ1-6	CASSLEYRGQDNSPLHF	TGCGCCAGCAGCTTGGAGTACAGGGGACAGGATAATTCACCCCTCCACTTT
.	17	.	TRBV5-6	TRBJ2-3	CASSLSPRGGRADTQYF	TGTGCCAGCAGCTTGAGTCCCAGAGGGGGGAGGGCAGATACGCAGTATTTT
few	15	.	TRBV18	TRBJ1-4	CASSPNEGGREKLFF	TGTGCCAGCTCACCAAATGAAGGGGGGCGTGAAAAACTGTTTTTT
.	13	.	TRBV7-9	TRBJ2-7	CASSELAAYEQYF	TGTGCCAGCAGCGAGTTAGCAGCCTACGAGCAGTACTTC
once	13	.	TRBV5-1	TRBJ2-2	CASSLVFAGELFF	TGCGCCAGCAGCTTGGTCTTCGCCGGGGAGCTGTTTTTT
.	13	TRBD2	TRBV6-5	TRBJ2-1	CASSAVSGGEQFF	TGTGCCAGCAGTGCCGTGTCGGGGGGTGAGCAGTTCTTC
.	14	TRBD1	TRBV28	TRBJ1-5	CASAGQGAFQPQHF	TGTGCCAGCGCGGGACAGGGGGCTTTTCAGCCCCAGCATTTT
.	15	TRBD1	TRBV6-1	TRBJ1-2	CASSVLQGVSYGYTF	TGTGCCAGCAGTGTACTACAGGGGGTTAGTTACGGCTACACCTTC
few	12	.	TRBV6-6	TRBJ2-7	CASMGSSYEQYF	TGTGCCAGCATGGGAAGCTCCTACGAGCAGTACTTC
.	16	TRBD1	TRBV28	TRBJ1-3	CASGYSGTGKGNTIYF	TGTGCCAGCGGTTACTCCGGGACAGGGAAGGGAAACACCATATATTTT
.	14	TRBD1	TRBV30	TRBJ2-7	CAWSVSGGPYEQYF	TGTGCCTGGAGTGTTTCAGGGGGTCCCTACGAGCAGTACTTC
.	16	.	TRBV5-5	TRBJ1-6	CASSLTPGLDFSPLHF	TGTGCCAGCAGCTTGACGCCAGGGCTCGATTTTTCACCCCTCCACTTT
.	14	TRBD1	TRBV7-2	TRBJ1-6	CASRWTGENSPLHF	TGTGCCAGCCGTTGGACAGGGGAGAATTCACCCCTCCACTTT
.	17	TRBD1	TRBV9	TRBJ2-6	CASSATGGLSGANVLTF	TGTGCCAGCAGCGCGACAGGGGGCCTATCTGGGGCCAACGTCCTGACTTTC
.	14	TRBD2	TRBV5-1	TRBJ2-3	CASSSSGGTDTQYF	TGCGCCAGCAGCTCTAGCGGGGGCACAGATACGCAGTATTTT
.	13	.	TRBV29-1	TRBJ2-3	CSVAGTVTDTQYF	TGCAGCGTTGCCGGGACCGTCACAGATACGCAGTATTTT
.	13	.	TRBV4-1	TRBJ1-2	CASSSPGRDGYTF	TGCGCCAGCAGCTCCCCGGGGCGGGATGGCTACACCTTC